These 7 T cell receptor beta chains share one sample of origin, sequenced in a study of regulatory T cells in long-lasting Graves disease. Relying on iRepertoire HTBI primers and Arm-PCR of CDR3 regions, the team built TCR beta libraries. TCRdb reprocessed the multiplex PCR reads via MiXCR and lists one record per CDR3 protein. The repertoire consists of about 430,000 distinct CDR3 sequences, with roughly 15% occurring once and the leading ten covering under 9%. Stated time point: newly diagnosed GD, antithyroid drugs for less than 3 months. RNA extracted from PBMCs served as the sequencing template. The data also belong to a second study, concerning T cells in Graves' hyperthyroidism and ophthalmopathy.

Sequenced here: peripheral blood mononuclear cells (PBMCs), sampled at new diagnosis, from a patient treated with antithyroid drugs. These TCRs come from a woman aged 40 to 50 with Graves disease.

This clonotype has more than one count but fewer than ten. J is TRBJ2-2 and V is TRBV28; D gene unclear. The CDR3 covers 13 residues. Germline loops: CDR1 MDHEN, CDR2 SYDVKM. V was trimmed by 3 bases and J by 2 bases, leaving 4 bases between them. The CDR3 DNA sequence: TGTGCCAGCAGTTTTCTCAACACCGGGGAGCTGTTTTTT. It codes for CASSFLNTGELFF.

This clonotype was recorded at least ten times. This rearrangement joins TRBV12-3 or TRBV12-4 to TRBJ2-1, with D perhaps matching TRBD2 (5 bases). This CDR3 comprises 15 residues. Trimming took off 0 bases at V and 8 bases at J, with 14 bases between the two ends. CDR3 amino acids: CASSLAGINVHEQFF. CDR3 nucleotide sequence: TGTGCCAGCAGTTTAGCCGGGATCAATGTCCATGAGCAGTTCTTC.

This clonotype was found many times. This chain joins TRBV7-2 and TRBJ2-5, with TRBD2 identical over 9 bases. Germline assignment: CDR1 SGHTA and CDR2 FQGNSA. V was clipped by 5 bases and J by 5 bases; unmatched bases: 6. This CDR3 has 14 amino acids. This chain's CDR3 is CASSKAGGLETQYF. The CDR3 bases are TGTGCCAGCAGCAAAGCGGGAGGATTGGAGACCCAGTACTTC.

This clonotype was picked up many times. The chain is built from TRBV5-1 and TRBJ2-7; the match to TRBD1 covers 10 bases. The ends lost 5 bases at V and 7 bases at J; junction bases unmatched: 15. The CDR3 consists of 16 residues. CDR1 SGHRS and CDR2 YFSETQ come from the germline V gene. The CDR3 nucleotides are TGCGCCAGCAGTTCGCTCACGGGACAGGGGTCAGAGGAGCAGTACTTC. It specifies CASSSLTGQGSEEQYF.

This clonotype was seen only a few times. This rearrangement joins TRBV3-1 to TRBJ2-2, with 11 bases matching TRBD2. The CDR3 has 17 residues. V shed 3 bases, J shed 0 bases, and the junction held 3 bases outside the gene matches. CDR1 is LGHDT and CDR2 is YNNKEL in the germline V gene (reference sequence). CDR3 residues: CASSQGLADANTGELFF. The DNA of the CDR3 is TGTGCCAGCAGCCAGGGACTAGCGGACGCGAACACCGGGGAGCTGTTTTTT.

This chain joins TRBV9 and TRBJ2-1, with TRBD2 matching over 8 bases. This CDR3 spans 14 amino acids. The V gene end was trimmed by 0 bases and the J gene end by 10 bases; junction bases not matched to a gene: 6. The germline CDR1 and CDR2 sequences are SGDLS and YYNGEE. The CDR3 loop reads CASSVAGGNREQFF. Written as DNA, the CDR3 is TGTGCCAGCAGCGTAGCGGGAGGGAATCGAGAGCAGTTCTTC.

This clonotype was counted many times. The chain recombines TRBV6-1 with TRBJ1-2; no clear D. Germline V gene sequence: CDR1 MNHNS, CDR2 SASEGT. The CDR3 is 13 amino acids. The germline V and J ends were trimmed by 3 bases and 9 bases, with 14 bases remaining between them. The CDR3 region is CASSESGLTRYTF. In DNA, the CDR3 is TGTGCCAGCAGTGAGTCAGGCCTTACGCGCTACACCTTC.